These T cell receptor beta chains were read from a single sample in a study of cytomegalovirus exposure and HLA in healthy donors. This table comes from immunoSEQ multiplex PCR, and its TCRdb copy is limited to in-frame clones, with some not included. The sample records about 120,000 clones, around 84% being singletons. Material: PBMCs. These receptors all stem from a woman aged 40-49 years in good health and CMV-seronegative. CDR3s include the opening cysteine and the closing phenylalanine or tryptophan. Fields, in order: V gene, J gene, D gene, clone size, CDR3 protein, CDR3 DNA. D genes are given only for firm matches. Only part of the rows carry a size: once, few, many, or a class if the clone is expanded.

V gene: TRBV11-2
J gene: TRBJ1-1
D gene: .
clone size: .
CDR3 protein: CASSLDHGRGVNTEAFF
CDR3 DNA: TGTGCCAGCAGCTTAGACCACGGTCGGGGGGTGAACACTGAAGCTTTCTTT

V gene: TRBV10-3
J gene: TRBJ2-7
D gene: .
clone size: .
CDR3 protein: CAINGAGREQYF
CDR3 DNA: TGTGCCATCAATGGGGCAGGGAGGGAGCAGTACTTC

V gene: TRBV19
J gene: TRBJ2-2
D gene: .
clone size: .
CDR3 protein: CATQGGFFDTGELFF
CDR3 DNA: TGTGCCACCCAAGGAGGTTTTTTCGACACCGGGGAGCTGTTTTTT

V gene: TRBV18
J gene: TRBJ1-5
D gene: TRBD1
clone size: .
CDR3 protein: CASSLDRGRNQPQHF
CDR3 DNA: TGTGCCAGCTCACTAGACAGGGGCCGTAATCAGCCCCAGCATTTT

V gene: TRBV7-2
J gene: TRBJ1-3
D gene: TRBD1
clone size: once
CDR3 protein: CASSPDQGAGNTIYF
CDR3 DNA: TGTGCCAGCAGCCCTGACCAGGGGGCCGGAAACACCATATATTTT

V gene: TRBV9
J gene: TRBJ2-7
D gene: TRBD2
clone size: .
CDR3 protein: CASSVGGLAGSEQYF
CDR3 DNA: TGTGCCAGCAGCGTAGGGGGACTAGCGGGATCCGAGCAGTACTTC

V gene: TRBV19
J gene: TRBJ2-1
D gene: .
clone size: .
CDR3 protein: CASSIDKDRRPYNEQFF
CDR3 DNA: TGTGCCAGTAGTATAGATAAAGACAGAAGGCCTTACAATGAGCAGTTCTTC

V gene: TRBV18
J gene: TRBJ2-4
D gene: .
clone size: few
CDR3 protein: CASSPPGAGGNIQYF
CDR3 DNA: TGTGCCAGCTCACCCCCCGGGGCAGGAGGGAACATTCAGTACTTC

V gene: TRBV19
J gene: TRBJ1-1
D gene: .
clone size: .
CDR3 protein: CASSISGYTEAFF
CDR3 DNA: TGTGCCAGTAGTATTTCGGGATACACTGAAGCTTTCTTT

V gene: TRBV28
J gene: TRBJ2-3
D gene: .
clone size: .
CDR3 protein: CASSLISTDTQYF
CDR3 DNA: TGTGCCAGCAGTTTAATAAGCACAGATACGCAGTATTTT

V gene: TRBV23-1
J gene: TRBJ1-3
D gene: .
clone size: .
CDR3 protein: CASSQSGGETSGNTIYF
CDR3 DNA: TGCGCCAGCAGTCAATCAGGCGGGGAAACCTCCGGAAACACCATATATTTT

V gene: TRBV5-8
J gene: TRBJ2-7
D gene: .
clone size: .
CDR3 protein: CASSFHAGSYEQYF
CDR3 DNA: TGTGCCAGCAGCTTTCACGCAGGGTCCTACGAGCAGTACTTC

V gene: TRBV5-1
J gene: TRBJ2-1
D gene: .
clone size: few
CDR3 protein: CASSLGDRFNEQFF
CDR3 DNA: TGCGCCAGCAGCTTGGGTGACAGATTCAATGAGCAGTTCTTC

V gene: TRBV6-5
J gene: TRBJ2-7
D gene: .
clone size: .
CDR3 protein: CASSSPSDYEQYF
CDR3 DNA: TGTGCCAGCAGTTCACCTAGCGACTACGAGCAGTACTTC

V gene: TRBV10-3
J gene: TRBJ2-1
D gene: TRBD1
clone size: .
CDR3 protein: CAISGLGQGPYYNEQFF
CDR3 DNA: TGTGCCATCAGTGGTTTGGGACAGGGCCCCTACTACAATGAGCAGTTCTTC

V gene: TRBV7-2
J gene: TRBJ2-1
D gene: TRBD2
clone size: .
CDR3 protein: CASSSPTSGRAQFF
CDR3 DNA: TGTGCCAGCAGCTCACCTACTAGCGGGAGGGCGCAGTTCTTC

V gene: TRBV7-9
J gene: TRBJ1-1
D gene: TRBD1
clone size: .
CDR3 protein: CSSSPGTGEAFF
CDR3 DNA: TGTTCCAGCAGCCCCGGGACAGGAGAAGCTTTCTTT